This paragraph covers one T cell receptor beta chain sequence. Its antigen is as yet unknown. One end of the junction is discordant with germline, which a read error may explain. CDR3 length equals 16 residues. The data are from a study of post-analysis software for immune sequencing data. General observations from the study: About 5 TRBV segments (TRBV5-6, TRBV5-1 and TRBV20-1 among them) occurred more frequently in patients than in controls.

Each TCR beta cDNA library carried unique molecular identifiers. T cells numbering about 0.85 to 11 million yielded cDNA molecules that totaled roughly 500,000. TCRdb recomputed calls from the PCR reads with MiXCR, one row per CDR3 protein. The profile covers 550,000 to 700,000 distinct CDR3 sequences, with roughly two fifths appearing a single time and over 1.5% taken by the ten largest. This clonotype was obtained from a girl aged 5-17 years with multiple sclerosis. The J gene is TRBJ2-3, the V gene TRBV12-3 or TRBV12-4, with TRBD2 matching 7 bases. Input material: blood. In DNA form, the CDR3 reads TGTGCCAGCAGTTCCGGGACTACCTCAAGCACAGATGCGCAGTATTTT. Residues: CASSSGTTSSTDAQYF.